The 11 T cell receptor beta chains below were found in one sample sequenced in a study of T cell clonality in common variable immunodeficiency. Assay: immunoSEQ multiplex PCR; the TCRdb copy retains only in-frame clones and omits some. This sample comprises about 81,000 clones, none seen once only. The specimen was peripheral blood mononuclear cells. These receptors all come from a person between 18 and 69 years old in good health.

This clone occurred many times. The observed sequence ends 3 residues before the CDR3 terminus, with the missing tail filled in from the germline J gene. This chain joins TRBV5-4 and TRBJ2-7; TRBD1 matches at 8 bases. Germline V CDR1 and CDR2: SGHNT, YYREEE (reference sequence). This CDR3 region has 16 residues. After removal of 0 bases from V and 6 bases from J, the junction contained 11 bases not matched to a gene. CDR3 bases read: TGTGCCAGCAGCTTGGGGAGACAGGGGAGAGGGTTCGAG. Protein: CASSLGRQGRGFE. The entire CDR3 is CASSLGRQGRGFEQYF.

This clone has a count of ten or more. The read terminates 3 residues before the CDR3 end, so the remaining end is supplied by the germline J gene. The V call is TRBV7-2, the J call TRBJ2-2; D gene ambiguous. Germline V gene sequence: CDR1 SGHTA, CDR2 FQGNSA. The CDR3 totals 14 residues. Between the trimmed V and J ends, which lost 2 bases and 0 bases, there was a span of 4 bases. CDR3 residues: CASSLQSNTGELFF. Incomplete CDR3 DNA: TGTGCCAGCAGCTTACAGTCGAACACCGGGGAG.

The table lists this clone with many counts. The DNA ends 3 residues before the CDR3 does, and the rest of the CDR3 is filled in from the germline J gene. The chain recombines TRBV5-1 with TRBJ1-1, with 7 bases matching TRBD1. Germline V CDR1 and CDR2: SGHRS, YFSETQ. The CDR3 is made up of 14 amino acids. Trimming removed 3 bases from V and 6 bases from J; junction bases left unmatched: 8. The DNA read from the CDR3 is TGCGCCAGCAGCTCCAAATTCGGACAGGCTGAA. Translating gives CASSSKFGQAE. The complete CDR3 sequence is CASSSKFGQAEAFF. Together with reference TRBV5-1 and TRBJ1-1, the CDR3 gives the full variable domain: KAGVTQTPRYLIKTRGQQVTLSCSPISGHRSVSWYQQTPGQGLQFLFEYFSETQRNKGNFPGRFSGRQFSNSRSEMNVSTLELGDSALYLCASSSKFGQAEAFFGQGTRLTVV.

This clone was observed at least ten times. Read data end 3 residues before the CDR3 end; the end is taken from the germline J gene. V gene TRBV7-9 combines with J gene TRBJ1-2; D is unresolved. This CDR3 region has 13 residues. The V end lost 5 bases, the J end lost 2 bases, and 9 bases lay between the germline ends. The germline CDR1 and CDR2 sequences are SEHNR and FQNEAQ (reference sequence). The CDR3 here is CASSLLANYGYTF. CDR3 DNA (partial): TGTGCCAGCAGCCTCCTAGCGAACTATGGC.

This clone has ten or more counts. The read halts 3 residues ahead of the CDR3 end, with the missing end drawn from the germline J gene. The chain is built from TRBV20-1 and TRBJ1-6, with 8 bases fitting TRBD1. J was trimmed by 0 bases and V by 6 bases; bases with no gene match: 4. CDR1 is DFQATT, CDR2 SNEGSKA, per germline (reference sequence). This CDR3 is 15 amino acids long. The chain's CDR3 is CSATQGASYNSPLHF. CDR3 bases read: TGCAGTGCCACGCAGGGGGCCTCCTATAATTCACCC.

This clone was observed many times. Read sequence stops 3 residues before the CDR3 end, and the germline J gene provides the missing end. The chain links TRBV19 to TRBJ2-3, with TRBD1 matching 8 bases. Germline values: CDR1 LNHDA, CDR2 SQIVND (reference sequence). The CDR3 contains 16 residues. V shed 4 bases, J shed 1 base, and the junction held 7 bases outside the gene matches. The sequenced part of the CDR3 DNA is TGTGCCAGTAGTACCCGGACAGGGTGGGGCACAGATACG. Its translation is CASSTRTGWGTDT. The whole CDR3 region reads CASSTRTGWGTDTQYF.

This clone has a count of ten or more. Coverage ceases 3 residues before the CDR3 finishes, and the germline J gene fills in the end. The V gene is TRBV16, the J gene TRBJ2-2; perhaps TRBD2 as D (6 bases). CDR1 is KGHSY and CDR2 is FQNENV in the germline V gene. The CDR3 sequence is 17 residues long. V lost 1 base to trimming and J lost 0 bases, with 12 bases between them. CDR3 bases read: TGTGCCAGCAGCCAATTTGTGCGGGGCCCGAACACCGGGGAG. Protein sequence: CASSQFVRGPNTGE. From start to end, the CDR3 is CASSQFVRGPNTGELFF.

This clone was counted only a few times. One end of the junction fails to match germline, which may point to a read error. The read halts 3 residues ahead of the CDR3 end, with the missing end drawn from the germline J gene. The rearrangement links TRBV19 to TRBJ2-7, with D perhaps TRBD1 (6 bases). In germline, CDR1 is LNHDA, CDR2 SQIVND (reference sequence). The CDR3 is made up of 17 amino acids. The CDR3 protein is CASSIRTTGYASDEQYF. The part of the CDR3 DNA that was read is TGTGCCAGTAGTATCCGGACGACAGGTTATGCCTCCGACGAG.

This clone was recorded many times. The observed sequence ends 3 residues before the CDR3 terminus, with the missing tail filled in from the germline J gene. The chain couples TRBV4-2 to TRBJ2-1, with unresolved D. The V end lost 0 bases, the J end lost 3 bases, and 12 bases lay between the germline ends. This CDR3 spans 16 amino acids. Germline V CDR1 and CDR2: LGHNA, YNFKEQ. The DNA read from the CDR3 is TGTGCCAGCAGCCAAGACTCAACATACAACTACAATGAG. Its protein is CASSQDSTYNYNE. The CDR3 in full is CASSQDSTYNYNEQFF.

This clone was seen at least ten times. The read gets to within 3 residues of the CDR3 end, and the germline J gene fills in the rest. The chain has TRBV12-5 and TRBJ1-5; 7 nucleotides line up with TRBD1. The junction had 2 bases not matched to a gene; V was cut back by 5 bases and J by 4 bases. CDR1 and CDR2 from the germline V gene are LGHNT and FRNRAP. This CDR3 contains 13 residues. Partial CDR3 DNA: TGTGCTAGTGGTCCGACAGGGAATCAGCCC. Its protein product is CASGPTGNQP. The full CDR3 protein reads CASGPTGNQPQHF.

Many counts were recorded for this clone. Read data end 3 residues before the CDR3 end; the end is taken from the germline J gene. This sequence joins TRBV7-2 and TRBJ2-1, with TRBD2 as a possible D gene (6 bases). The germline V gene has CDR1 SGHTA and CDR2 FQGNSA. The CDR3 totals 18 residues. Trimming took off 0 bases at V and 0 bases at J, with 15 bases between the two ends. The CDR3 loop reads CASSLAGSGASSYNEQFF. The DNA read from the CDR3 is TGTGCCAGCAGCTTAGCCGGTAGCGGTGCGAGCTCCTACAATGAG.